The 29 T cell receptor beta chains reported below all come from one sample, sequenced in a study of blood T cell repertoires in COVID-19 (dated by TCRdb to 2019 to 2021). The library was prepared using the immunoSEQ multiplex PCR assay. TCRdb took over this immuneACCESS table, retaining in-frame rearrangements with V and J assigned. Such tables are incomplete; in checked studies, under half of the missing clones stem from an unresolved V gene, and the remainder is unexplained. The sample table lists some 240,000 clones, approximately 78% of them with a count of one. Around 12% of the sample comes from the top ten. Input material: peripheral blood. The source of these receptors is a woman in her sixties with active or convalescent COVID-19.

The J gene is TRBJ1-1, the V gene TRBV19; the match to TRBD1 covers 9 bases. The CDR3 loop spans 14 amino acids. V trimming: 6 bases; J trimming: 6 bases; junction bases outside the gene matches: 8. Germline V gene data show CDR1 as LNHDA and CDR2 as SQIVND (reference sequence). The CDR3 here is CASRPGTGSSEAFF. The DNA of the CDR3 is TGTGCCAGTAGACCCGGGACAGGGTCCTCTGAAGCTTTCTTT.

This chain joins TRBV7-8 and TRBJ2-7; D gene ambiguous. The V end was cut by 0 bases, the J end by 4 bases, with 7 bases between. Germline V gene sequence: CDR1 SGHVS, CDR2 FQNEAQ. The CDR3 has 13 amino acids. The DNA for the CDR3 is TGTGCCAGCAGCTTAGCCCTCCTATACGAGCAGTACTTC. This sequence encodes CASSLALLYEQYF.

Only a few counts were recorded for this clone. The chain joins TRBV5-1 to TRBJ2-1; D is unresolved. This CDR3 region has 12 residues. The germline V gene encodes CDR1 SGHRS and CDR2 YFSETQ. Trimming removed 4 bases at V and 4 bases at J, with 6 bases between. The CDR3 reads CASSPNYNEQFF. CDR3 DNA: TGCGCCAGCAGCCCTAATTACAATGAGCAGTTCTTC.

This chain links TRBV2 with TRBJ1-1; D perhaps matches TRBD1 (5 bases). The CDR3 runs to 14 residues. Germline V gives CDR1 SNHLY, CDR2 FYNNEI. Trimming removed 2 bases at V and 8 bases at J, with 15 bases between. DNA for the CDR3: TGTGCCAGCAGTGAATACAGGCCGCCCCGAGAAGCTTTCTTT. Its protein product is CASSEYRPPREAFF.

V gene TRBV30 combines with J gene TRBJ2-7, with a possible D match to TRBD1 (5 bases). The germline V and J ends were trimmed by 0 bases and 3 bases, with 9 bases remaining between them. The CDR3 loop spans 13 amino acids. Germline assignment: CDR1 GTSNPN and CDR2 SVGIG (reference sequence). In nucleotides, the CDR3 is TGTGCCTGGAGTGTGGGCAGGGTCTACGAGCAGTACTTC. As protein: CAWSVGRVYEQYF.

V gene TRBV7-8 combines with J gene TRBJ1-2, with D perhaps matching TRBD1 (5 bases). V lost 5 bases and J 3 bases, leaving 13 bases between the germline ends. This CDR3 region has 14 residues. Germline CDR1 and CDR2: SGHVS and FQNEAQ. In nucleotides, the CDR3 is TGTGCCAGCAGCGGACAAGGGCCGTACTATGGCTACACCTTC. Its translation: CASSGQGPYYGYTF. The whole variable domain, filled in from reference TRBV7-8 and TRBJ1-2, reads GAGVSQSPRYKVAKRGQDVALRCDPISGHVSLFWYQQALGQGPEFLTYFQNEAQLDKSGLPSDRFFAERPEGSVSTLKIQRTQQEDSAVYLCASSGQGPYYGYTFGSGTRLTVV.

This sequence joins TRBV6-5 and TRBJ1-2; 9 bases align to TRBD1. V shed 0 bases, J shed 6 bases, and the junction held 2 bases outside the gene matches. CDR1 MNHEY and CDR2 SVGAGI come from the germline V gene. The CDR3 spans 14 residues. The CDR3 region has the DNA TGTGCCAGCAGTTACTCGGGACAGGGAAATGGCTACACCTTC. Translation: CASSYSGQGNGYTF.

The chain carries TRBV7-6 and TRBJ2-5; tentatively, D is TRBD2 (6 bases). This CDR3 region has 15 residues. Germline CDR1 SGHVS, CDR2 FNYEAQ. Trimming cost V 0 bases and J 3 bases, with 11 bases left between them. The CDR3 sequence is CASSLAGREEETQYF. CDR3 DNA: TGTGCCAGCAGCTTAGCGGGCAGGGAGGAAGAGACCCAGTACTTC.

The rearrangement joins TRBV5-1 to TRBJ1-2, with TRBD1 matching over 7 bases. Germline V lookup: CDR1 SGHRS, CDR2 YFSETQ. The CDR3 has 14 amino acids. With 3 bases clipped from V and 3 bases from J, the junction kept 5 bases outside the gene matches. CDR3: CASSSSGGDYGYTF. In DNA form, the CDR3 reads TGCGCCAGCAGCTCCTCAGGGGGAGACTATGGCTACACCTTC.

The rearrangement links TRBV24-1 to TRBJ2-2; 9 nucleotides agree with TRBD1. The V segment lost 7 bases and the J segment 5 bases; nucleotides outside the gene matches: 7. Germline assignment: CDR1 KGHDR and CDR2 SFDVKD. The CDR3 spans 15 residues. The chain's CDR3 is CATSAQGAETGELFF. CDR3 sequence (DNA): TGTGCCACCAGCGCACAGGGGGCCGAAACCGGGGAGCTGTTTTTT.

The genes are TRBV6-5 and TRBJ2-2; 7 bases are shared with TRBD1. This CDR3 has 14 amino acids. Per the germline V gene, CDR1 is MNHEY and CDR2 is SVGAGI. V lost 6 bases and J lost 0; bases outside the gene matches: 1. The CDR3 loop reads CASRGTANTGELFF. In nucleotides, the CDR3 is TGTGCCAGCAGGGGGACAGCGAACACCGGGGAGCTGTTTTTT.

This clone has more than one count but fewer than ten. The chain has TRBV2 and TRBJ2-1, with 7 positions matching TRBD1. The CDR3 extends over 15 amino acids. Trimming removed 6 bases from V and 0 bases from J; junction bases left unmatched: 5. The germline CDR1 and CDR2 sequences are SNHLY and FYNNEI. The CDR3 sequence is CASRSTGSSYNEQFF. DNA of the CDR3: TGTGCCAGCAGGTCGACAGGGAGCTCCTACAATGAGCAGTTCTTC. The variable domain in full, with the rest retrieved from reference TRBV2 and TRBJ2-1, is EPEVTQTPSHQVTQMGQEVILRCVPISNHLYFYWYRQILGQKVEFLVSFYNNEISEKSEIFDDQFSVERPDGSNFTLKIRSTKLEDSAMYFCASRSTGSSYNEQFFGPGTRLTVL.

CDR3 DNA: TGTGCCAGCAGTTGGTCCCAGGGGAGCACCGGGGAGCTGTTTTTT. It specifies CASSWSQGSTGELFF. V gene TRBV6-5 combines with J gene TRBJ2-2; D is perhaps TRBD1 (6 bases). This CDR3 has 15 amino acids. The V gene's germline CDR1 is MNHEY and CDR2 SVGAGI. Trimming pared 4 bases from V and 4 bases from J, leaving 13 bases between.

This chain uses TRBV14 with TRBJ2-7, with 7 bases fitting TRBD1. CDR1 is SGHDN, CDR2 FVKESK, per germline. V shed 5 bases and J 4 bases; nucleotides not matched to a gene: 2. The CDR3 is made up of 12 amino acids. CDR3 sequence (DNA): TGTGCCAGCAGCTCACAGGGGTACGAGCAGTACTTC. It encodes CASSSQGYEQYF.

This CDR3 is CASPLPRNYGYTF. The CDR3, as DNA: TGTGCCAGCCCCCTACCCCGGAACTATGGCTACACCTTC. V and J are TRBV6-4 and TRBJ1-2; D gene uncertain. The CDR3 extends over 13 amino acids. Germline lookup yields CDR1 MRHNA and CDR2 SNTAGT. Trimming pared 8 bases from V and 2 bases from J, leaving 12 bases between.

The chain employs TRBV10-2 and TRBJ1-5; D remains unclear. The CDR3 is 13 amino acids. Germline CDR1 and CDR2: WSHSY and SAAADI. V lost 2 bases and J 5 bases, leaving 7 bases between the germline ends. The CDR3 protein is CASSEARYQPQHF. The CDR3 DNA sequence: TGCGCCAGCAGTGAGGCCAGATATCAGCCCCAGCATTTT.

The genes are TRBV6-4 and TRBJ1-5; TRBD1 matches at 7 bases. CDR1 is MRHNA, CDR2 SNTAGT, per germline. The V gene end was trimmed by 2 bases and the J gene end by 5 bases; junction bases not matched to a gene: 6. This CDR3 spans 15 amino acids. CDR3 coding DNA: TGTGCCAGCAGTGACGGAGGACAGGTTTATCAGCCCCAGCATTTT. It is translated as CASSDGGQVYQPQHF.

The chain employs TRBV11-2 and TRBJ2-5, with TRBD2 matching 15 bases. Germline-derived CDR1 and CDR2 are SGHAT and FQNNGV. The CDR3 length is 16 residues. V shed 3 bases and J 4 bases; nucleotides not matched to a gene: 3. The CDR3 bases are TGTGCCAGCAGCTTGGGACTAGCGGGGGGTCGAGAGACCCAGTACTTC. Protein sequence: CASSLGLAGGRETQYF.

This chain joins TRBV19 and TRBJ1-2; D is possibly TRBD1 (6 bases). Trimming shortened V by 7 bases and J by 0 bases, and 12 bases separated the two germline ends. The CDR3 consists of 14 residues. Germline CDR1 and CDR2: LNHDA and SQIVND (reference sequence). The DNA for the CDR3 is TGTGCCAGTACTGGGACATTTTCTAACTATGGCTACACCTTC. As protein: CASTGTFSNYGYTF.

V is TRBV7-9 and J is TRBJ2-7; D gene uncertain. Trimming left V 1 base short and J 3 bases short, with 13 bases between. Germline loops: CDR1 SEHNR, CDR2 FQNEAQ (reference sequence). The CDR3 has 15 amino acids. Here the CDR3 DNA reads TGTGCCAGCAGCTTAGGTAACAGTCCCTTCTACGAGCAGTACTTC. It specifies CASSLGNSPFYEQYF.

In this sample, this clone turned up a few times. The chain uses TRBV6-6 and TRBJ1-6, with 8 bases aligning to TRBD1. V was pared by 3 bases and J by 8 bases, with 3 bases of the junction left unmatched. CDR3 length: 14 residues. Germline lookup yields CDR1 MNHNY and CDR2 SVGAGI (reference sequence). CDR3 DNA: TGTGCCAGCAGTTATCAGGGGGCCGATTCACCCCTCCACTTT. It codes for CASSYQGADSPLHF.

The chain joins TRBV30 to TRBJ1-2, with a weak D call TRBD1 (5 bases). CDR1 and CDR2 from the germline V gene are GTSNPN and SVGIG (reference sequence). Trimming pared 0 bases from V and 2 bases from J, leaving 13 bases between. This CDR3 is 15 amino acids long. The CDR3 DNA reads as TGTGCCTGGAGTGTCGCGGGGGGGGTCAACTATGGCTACACCTTC. This encodes CAWSVAGGVNYGYTF.

The chain has TRBV6-2 or TRBV6-3 and TRBJ2-3, with 12 bases fitting TRBD2. Per germline, CDR1 MNHEY and CDR2 SVGEGT. This CDR3 is 19 amino acids long. Losses at the gene ends were 2 bases for V and 3 bases for J; bases not matched to a gene: 12. The CDR3 nucleotides are TGTGCCAGCAGTTACCCCCGTGCTAGCGGGGGGGCCAGAACAGATACGCAGTATTTT. Encoded protein: CASSYPRASGGARTDTQYF.

A remark on this clone: A much larger clone lies a single base off, so this may be a read error. The rearrangement joins TRBV7-6 to TRBJ2-1; D not certain. The V gene's germline CDR1 is SGHVS and CDR2 FNYEAQ. Trimming took 4 bases from V and 5 from J, leaving 3 bases between them. CDR3 size: 11 residues. The CDR3 loop reads CASSSNNEQFF. The CDR3 DNA reads TGTGCCAGCAGCTCAAACAATGAGCAGTTCTTC.

V and J are TRBV14 and TRBJ1-1; D is perhaps TRBD1 (6 bases). Trimming took 0 bases from V and 9 from J, leaving 23 bases between them. Germline V gives CDR1 SGHDN, CDR2 FVKESK. This CDR3 has 17 amino acids. In nucleotides, the CDR3 is TGTGCCAGCAGCCAAGACGGGCGGTTGGGGGCGAATCGCCAAGCTTTCTTT. Translation gives CASSQDGRLGANRQAFF.

Remarks on this clone: Other DNA sequences of this sample code for an identical CDR3. V usage is TRBV12-3 or TRBV12-4 and J usage is TRBJ1-5; no firm D call. CDR3 length: 13 residues. V lost 2 bases, J lost 3 bases, and 5 bases lay in between. The DNA for the CDR3 is TGTGCCAGCAGTTTACAGTCCAATCAGCCCCAGCATTTT. It yields the protein CASSLQSNQPQHF.

This chain uses TRBV30 with TRBJ2-3, with 12 bases fitting TRBD2. Germline V CDR1 and CDR2: GTSNPN, SVGIG (reference sequence). The junction had 10 bases not matched to a gene; V was cut back by 2 bases and J by 1 base. There are 18 residues in the CDR3. For the CDR3, the DNA is TGTGCCTGGAGTCCCACTAGCGGGGGGAATTTGGGCACAGATACGCAGTATTTT. Protein product: CAWSPTSGGNLGTDTQYF.

This clone was seen more than once but under ten times. The CDR3 DNA reads TGTGCCAGCTCACCACCGGGGACAGGGACAGGAGGAAACACCATATATTTT. Amino acids: CASSPPGTGTGGNTIYF. V gene TRBV18 combines with J gene TRBJ1-3; TRBD1 matches at 9 bases. The CDR3 is made up of 17 amino acids. CDR1 and CDR2 (germline): KGHSH, LQKENI. Trimming at V came to 0 bases and at J to 4 bases, leaving 7 bases not matched to a gene.

The chain joins TRBV14 to TRBJ2-3; possibly TRBD1 for D (5 bases). This CDR3 region has 15 residues. Trimming stripped 1 base from V and 2 bases from J, with 10 bases between. Germline CDR1 reads SGHDN; CDR2 reads FVKESK. This chain's CDR3 is CASSQGGSYTDTQYF. CDR3 nucleotides: TGTGCCAGCAGCCAAGGGGGCAGTTACACAGATACGCAGTATTTT.